This record covers a single T cell receptor (beta chain). Its specificity is unknown. Sequencing used immunoSEQ multiplex PCR; TCRdb keeps in-frame clones, though not all of them. The sample includes 550,000 to 700,000 clones, roughly 72% of them seen just once. The study enrolled healthy HIV-negative adults without recent acute infections or vaccinations as donors. The data were obtained in a study of shared clonotypes between healthy human individuals. Germline V lookup: CDR1 SGHRS, CDR2 YFSETQ. The length of the CDR3 is 15 residues. V was pared by 4 bases and J by 6 bases, with 6 bases of the junction left unmatched. Broader study findings: Although depth was large, rarefaction showed that sequencing of the sorted subsets was incomplete. Genetic and exposure-history diversity was limited by the small donor number.

This TCR derives from a woman aged 30 to 39 in good health. The chain carries TRBV5-1 and TRBJ2-7, with 14 bases fitting TRBD2. The specimen was memory CD4+ T cells sorted from blood. The sample's subset: CD45RA-negative fraction. For the CDR3, the DNA is TGCGCCAGCAGCCCAGGGACTAGCGGGAGAGCCGAGCAGTACTTC. Residues: CASSPGTSGRAEQYF.